These 9 T cell receptor delta chains originate from one sample sequenced in a study of gamma-delta T cells after stem cell transplantation. TCRdb made new clone calls on the RT-PCR reads using CATT. The table has about 1,000 delta-chain clones, about 1.2% seen once; the top ten hold 25% to 30%. Sequenced material: gamma-delta T cells. Every receptor here comes from a human donor. It is not recorded whose cells these are; they may come from a transplant donor.

As regards this clone: A far more abundant clone sits one base away, making this likely a read error. This same CDR3 is encoded by further DNA sequences in the sample. This chain's CDR3 is CACDTRVRGLGDTDKLIF. The CDR3 DNA is TGTGCCTGTGACACCAGGGTGCGAGGGCTGGGGGACACCGATAAACTCATCTTT. J is TRDJ1 and V is TRDV2; 7 nucleotides align to TRDD3. The trim removed 0 bases at V and 0 bases at J, leaving 12 bases unmatched. This CDR3 is built from 18 residues. Germline V lookup: CDR1 GEAIGNYY, CDR2 EKD.

This clone has just a few counts. This sequence is one base from a far larger clone and is likely a read error. The J gene is TRDJ1, the V gene TRDV2, with TRDD3 matching 8 bases. The CDR3 sequence is 20 residues long. After removal of 1 base from V and 1 base from J, the junction contained 19 bases not matched to a gene. In germline, CDR1 is GEAIGNYY, CDR2 EKD. CDR3 DNA: TGTGCCTGTGACACGCTTATCCTGATGGAGTGGGGGATGCGCACCGATAAACTCATCTTT. Protein product: CACDTLILMEWGMRTDKLIF.

This clone was counted only a few times. TCRdb's protein, taken from a much larger clone, differs from this DNA's translation at residue 6, likely owing to a read error; the protein displayed comes from the DNA. This sequence joins TRDV2 and TRDJ1; 10 nucleotides line up with TRDD3. The V gene's germline CDR1 is GEAIGNYY and CDR2 EKD. The ends lost 2 bases at V and 2 bases at J; junction bases unmatched: 10. This CDR3 region has 17 residues. The CDR3: CACDSPRGIRGTDKLIF. The CDR3 DNA reads as TGTGCCTGTGACAGCCCGAGGGGGATACGCGGGACCGATAAACTCATCTTT.

The rearrangement links TRDV2 to TRDJ1, with TRDD3 matching 11 bases. V shed 4 bases, J shed 4 bases, and the junction held 13 bases outside the gene matches. Germline V gene sequence: CDR1 GEAIGNYY, CDR2 EKD. This CDR3 has 17 amino acids. CDR3 bases: TGTGCCTGTGAGGGCCTCGGTGGGGGATACGCAAACGATAAACTCATCTTT. It translates to CACEGLGGGYANDKLIF.

This clone came up a few times. The gene calls are TRDV2 and TRDJ1; 11 bases line up with TRDD3. The germline V gene has CDR1 GEAIGNYY and CDR2 EKD. The CDR3 consists of 19 residues. With 5 bases clipped from V and 0 bases from J, the junction kept 16 bases outside the gene matches. As DNA, the CDR3 is TGTGCCTGTGTGCCTTTGAAGGCTGGGGGATACCCTAACACCGATAAACTCATCTTT. Its protein is CACVPLKAGGYPNTDKLIF.

As concerns this clone: This probably arose from a read error, given a far larger clone one base away. Distinct nucleotide sequences in the sample also encode this CDR3. This chain uses TRDV1 with TRDJ1; 12 bases align to TRDD3. CDR1 and CDR2 (germline): TSWWSYY, QGS. V lost 3 bases, J lost 2 bases, and 13 bases stayed unmatched. This CDR3 is built from 19 residues. The CDR3 DNA reads as TGTGCTCTTGGGGACGCGCTTCTGGGGGATACGCGCTATACCGATAAACTCATCTTT. This gives the protein CALGDALLGDTRYTDKLIF.

On this clone itself: TCRdb assigns this DNA the protein of a much larger clone, which departs from its translation at residue 10; this likely reflects a read error, and the protein shown comes from translating the DNA. The rearrangement joins TRDV2 to TRDJ1; 9 nucleotides align to TRDD3. The germline V gene has CDR1 GEAIGNYY and CDR2 EKD. The CDR3 length is 15 residues. Trimming took 7 bases from V and 3 from J; bases not matched to a gene: 11. The CDR3, as DNA: TGTGCCTGCATGGCCTTGGGGGATAGCGCCGATAAACTCATCTTT. Translating it yields CACMALGDSADKLIF.

Concerning this clone: TCRdb's protein for this DNA is that of a much larger clone and differs from the translation at residue 12, likely a read error; the protein shown is the DNA translation. The chain has TRDV2 and TRDJ3; TRDD3 is a possible D gene (6 bases). Germline V gene lookup returns CDR1 GEAIGNYY and CDR2 EKD. CDR3 length equals 17 residues. Here the CDR3 reads CACDTPAGDWDARQMFF. Here the CDR3 DNA reads TGTGCCTGTGACACTCCTGCCGGGGACTGGGACGCCCGACAGATGTTTTTC.

A note on this clone: Possible read error: a much larger clone is one base away. This chain links TRDV2 with TRDJ1; 11 positions agree with TRDD3. The CDR3 spans 21 residues. Germline CDR1 GEAIGNYY, CDR2 EKD. The CDR3 region is CACGTVPSYAGGYRAGIKLIF. The CDR3 DNA reads as TGTGCCTGTGGCACCGTCCCTTCCTACGCTGGGGGATACCGGGCGGGAATTAAACTCATCTTT.